This TCR beta chain was sequenced in a study of blood T cell repertoires in COVID-19. Across the whole study: PBMCs, B-cell-depleted T cells, or T cells were the source of the cDNA or gDNA that made up the material.

Produced via immunoSEQ multiplex PCR; TCRdb's table is partial and in-frame only. The repertoire holds under 200,000 clones, with 60% to 85% as singletons. This CDR3 spans 13 amino acids. Looked up from germline, CDR1 is LNHDA and CDR2 is SQIVND (reference sequence). The V and J ends lost 11 bases and 4 bases, in that order; junction bases with no gene match: 7. Sample: peripheral blood. J is TRBJ2-5 and V is TRBV19, with TRBD2 matching over 10 bases. This sequence originates from a man in his sixties with acute or convalescent COVID-19. The CDR3 loop is CASAPSGGETQYF. In DNA form, the CDR3 reads TGTGCCTCCGCGCCTAGCGGGGGAGAGACCCAGTACTTC.